Below are 27 T cell receptor beta chains sequenced from a single sample in a study of human T cells and chemical hapten exposure. TCRdb analysed the RACE reads with MiXCR anew, one entry per CDR3 protein. The sample includes roughly 56,000 distinct CDR3 sequences, 9.5% to 10% of them seen just once. Indicated time point: pre-sensitization, week 0. Treatment indicated: therapeutic diphenylcyclopropenone sensitization with weekly scalp DPC. It was from unfractionated whole blood that total RNA was extracted. The sample consisted of whole blood, taken in connection with sensitization to the hapten diphenylcyclopropenone (DPC). The receptors originated from a young woman with alopecia areata. Some clones in this sample may be carry-over from other donors' samples.

This clonotype turned up a few times. The V call is TRBV20-1, the J call TRBJ1-5; the match to TRBD1 covers 7 bases. The CDR3 length is 12 residues. V shed 5 bases, J shed 5 bases, and the junction held 3 bases outside the gene matches. Germline V gene sequence: CDR1 DFQATT, CDR2 SNEGSKA (reference sequence). The CDR3 region has the DNA TGCAGTGCTTATACAGGGGATCAGCCCCAGCATTTT. The encoded protein is CSAYTGDQPQHF.

This clonotype turned up a few times. V is TRBV7-2 and J is TRBJ2-5, with unresolved D. CDR3 size: 17 residues. V was cut by 1 base and J by 0 bases, with 15 bases left in between. Germline values: CDR1 SGHTA, CDR2 FQGNSA. CDR3: CASSLVRNAPYQETQYF. CDR3 in DNA: TGTGCCAGCAGCTTAGTTAGAAATGCCCCGTACCAAGAGACCCAGTACTTC.

This clonotype was counted only a few times. This chain connects TRBV27 to TRBJ1-2; D is undetermined. V lost 4 bases and J 4 bases, leaving 13 bases between the germline ends. There are 14 residues in the CDR3. CDR1 and CDR2 (germline): MNHEY, SMNVEV (reference sequence). The CDR3 DNA is TGTGCCAGCAGTTCCACTAATGTCCGCTATGGCTACACCTTC. Translation gives CASSSTNVRYGYTF.

This clonotype was recorded many times. The rearrangement uses TRBV28 and TRBJ1-5; perhaps TRBD1 as D (6 bases). Germline lookup yields CDR1 MDHEN and CDR2 SYDVKM. The CDR3 extends over 15 amino acids. Trimming cost V 5 bases and J 0 bases, with 11 bases left between them. CDR3 sequence: CASSLTGFSNQPQHF. The CDR3, as DNA: TGTGCCAGCAGTCTAACAGGGTTTAGCAATCAGCCCCAGCATTTT.

Only a few counts were recorded for this clonotype. The chain is built from TRBV20-1 and TRBJ1-1; the D gene is possibly TRBD1 (5 bases). Trimming stripped 2 bases from V and 2 bases from J, with 9 bases between. Germline loops: CDR1 DFQATT, CDR2 SNEGSKA (reference sequence). The CDR3 has 13 residues. DNA for the CDR3: TGCAGTGCTAGAACGGGGACTAACACTGAAGCTTTCTTT. Protein sequence: CSARTGTNTEAFF.

The count of this clonotype is one. CDR3 nucleotide sequence: TGTGCCAGCAGTGACCAGGGTCTGGCCAAAAACATTCAGTACTTC. Amino acid sequence: CASSDQGLAKNIQYF. J is TRBJ2-4 and V is TRBV6-1; possible D gene TRBD1, 5 bases. The CDR3 covers 15 residues. V dropped 3 bases and J dropped 1 base, with 10 bases sitting between them. Germline V gene data show CDR1 as MNHNS and CDR2 as SASEGT.

This clonotype was found many times. The J gene is TRBJ2-3, the V gene TRBV9; tentative D call: TRBD2 (6 bases). The V end lost 3 bases, the J end lost 0 bases, and 11 bases lay between the germline ends. The CDR3 covers 15 residues. Looked up from germline, CDR1 is SGDLS and CDR2 is YYNGEE. DNA of the CDR3: TGTGCCAGCAGCGAGGGAGGTACTAGCACAGATACGCAGTATTTT. This codes for CASSEGGTSTDTQYF.

A few counts support this clonotype. CDR3 DNA sequence: TGCAGTGCTACCCAAGGCGATTCACCCCTCCACTTT. Translated: CSATQGDSPLHF. The chain links TRBV20-1 to TRBJ1-6; D gene unclear. The CDR3 runs 12 residues. Trimming shortened V by 4 bases and J by 8 bases, and 9 bases separated the two germline ends. Per germline, CDR1 DFQATT and CDR2 SNEGSKA (reference sequence).

This clonotype has only a few counts. This chain connects TRBV28 to TRBJ2-7; 8 nucleotides align to TRBD1. V was clipped by 5 bases and J by 3 bases; unmatched bases: 6. CDR3 length: 14 amino acids. CDR1 is MDHEN and CDR2 is SYDVKM in the germline V gene. DNA for the CDR3: TGTGCCAGCAGTCCAGGGGGCAATTACTACGAGCAGTACTTC. It translates to CASSPGGNYYEQYF. The whole variable domain, filled in from reference TRBV28 and TRBJ2-7, reads DVKVTQSSRYLVKRTGEKVFLECVQDMDHENMFWYRQDPGLGLRLIYFSYDVKMKEKGDIPEGYSVSREKKERFSLILESASTNQTSMYLCASSPGGNYYEQYFGPGTRLTVT.

The chain combines TRBV27 with TRBJ2-3; D not certain. The V end was cut by 5 bases, the J end by 0 bases, with 9 bases between. In germline, CDR1 is MNHEY, CDR2 SMNVEV (reference sequence). The CDR3 covers 14 residues. CDR3 sequence: CASSPTDSTDTQYF. In nucleotides, the CDR3 is TGTGCCAGCAGTCCGACCGACAGCACAGATACGCAGTATTTT.

CDR3 residues: CASSLIAGNEQFF. The CDR3 nucleotides read TGTGCCAGCAGTTTGATAGCGGGAAATGAGCAGTTCTTC. The J gene is TRBJ2-1, the V gene TRBV12-3 or TRBV12-4; the match to TRBD2 covers 8 bases. Unmatched junction bases numbered 2, after V lost 3 bases and J lost 7 bases. The CDR3 contains 13 residues.

This clonotype was seen at least ten times. The V call is TRBV7-2, the J call TRBJ1-5; D is undetermined. CDR3 length: 13 amino acids. CDR1 is SGHTA, CDR2 FQGNSA, per germline. V lost 1 base to trimming and J lost 9 bases, with 10 bases between them. In nucleotides, the CDR3 is TGTGCCAGCAGCTTAGAGCCAGATGGGCCCCAGCATTTT. This translates into CASSLEPDGPQHF.

The rearrangement links TRBV12-3 or TRBV12-4 to TRBJ2-7; D might be TRBD2 (5 bases). This CDR3 is 15 amino acids long. Trimming removed 3 bases at V and 2 bases at J, with 14 bases between. In DNA form, the CDR3 reads TGTGCCAGCAGTTTTAATCACCGGAGGCCCTACGAGCAGTACTTC. This sequence encodes CASSFNHRRPYEQYF.

This chain links TRBV28 with TRBJ2-7; TRBD1 matches 7 bases. Trimming cost V 5 bases and J 2 bases; bases outside gene matches: 9. Germline CDR1 is MDHEN and CDR2 is SYDVKM. The CDR3 extends over 15 amino acids. The CDR3: CASSRQGSSAYEQYF. The CDR3 DNA follows: TGTGCCAGCAGTCGACAGGGATCATCGGCCTACGAGCAGTACTTC. Complete variable domain (other parts from reference TRBV28 and TRBJ2-7): DVKVTQSSRYLVKRTGEKVFLECVQDMDHENMFWYRQDPGLGLRLIYFSYDVKMKEKGDIPEGYSVSREKKERFSLILESASTNQTSMYLCASSRQGSSAYEQYFGPGTRLTVT.

This clonotype appeared many times. The V and J genes are TRBV5-1 and TRBJ1-5; 7 nucleotides match TRBD1. Germline assignment: CDR1 SGHRS and CDR2 YFSETQ. CDR3 length: 20 amino acids. The V segment lost 4 bases and the J segment 1 base; nucleotides outside the gene matches: 20. Here the CDR3 DNA reads TGCGCCAGCAGCAGGGAACCGGGACAGTCCTTCCCGGGGAGCAATCAGCCCCAGCATTTT. Encoded protein: CASSREPGQSFPGSNQPQHF.

In this sample, this clonotype turned up a few times. This chain links TRBV27 with TRBJ2-6, with D possibly TRBD1 on 5 matching bases. The CDR3 runs to 15 residues. CDR1 is MNHEY and CDR2 is SMNVEV in the germline V gene (reference sequence). V lost 2 bases and J 3 bases, leaving 8 bases between the germline ends. CDR3 amino acids: CASSLGRDGANVLTF. In nucleotides, the CDR3 is TGTGCCAGCAGTTTAGGCAGGGATGGGGCCAACGTCCTGACTTTC.

This clonotype was counted many times. The V and J genes are TRBV5-1 and TRBJ1-1, with D perhaps matching TRBD1 (6 bases). Germline V gene data show CDR1 as SGHRS and CDR2 as YFSETQ. Trimming removed 5 bases at V and 1 base at J, with 9 bases between. The CDR3 consists of 13 residues. The CDR3 here is CASRTDRNTEAFF. The CDR3, as DNA: TGCGCCAGCAGGACGGACAGGAACACTGAAGCTTTCTTT.

This clonotype was observed once. It may be a read error: a sequence one base away is much more abundant. The conserved phenylalanine or tryptophan normally closing the CDR3 is absent here, so this likely arose from a read error. V gene TRBV14 combines with J gene TRBJ2-3; 11 bases align to TRBD1. Germline CDR1 is SGHDN and CDR2 is FVKESK. Losses at the gene ends were 0 bases for V and 9 bases for J; bases not matched to a gene: 8. This CDR3 region has 16 residues. The CDR3 coding sequence is TGTGCCAGCAGCCAAGATCCAAGGACAGGGGGCCAAACGCAGTATTCT. It specifies CASSQDPRTGGQTQYS.

Ten or more counts support this clonotype. The chain couples TRBV29-1 to TRBJ2-7; 11 bases agree with TRBD1. The CDR3 totals 13 residues. Germline lookup yields CDR1 SQVTM and CDR2 ANQGSEA. Trimming cost V 6 bases and J 5 bases; bases outside gene matches: 6. CDR3 DNA sequence: TGCAGCGTGACCGGGACAGGGGGGAACGAGCAGTACTTC. The encoded protein is CSVTGTGGNEQYF.

This clonotype was observed at least ten times. This rearrangement joins TRBV6-1 to TRBJ1-1; D is unclear. The germline V and J ends were trimmed by 4 bases and 0 bases, with 9 bases remaining between them. The CDR3 spans 14 residues. Germline V gene data show CDR1 as MNHNS and CDR2 as SASEGT. The CDR3 coding sequence is TGTGCCAGCAGTGTGGGCCGTCTGAACACTGAAGCTTTCTTT. Encoded protein: CASSVGRLNTEAFF.

This clonotype appeared many times. The chain combines TRBV7-2 with TRBJ1-2; possibly TRBD1 for D (6 bases). V was pared by 1 base and J by 7 bases, with 16 bases between. The CDR3 spans 15 residues. In germline, CDR1 is SGHTA, CDR2 FQGNSA. Here the CDR3 reads CASSLDMVRTAGYTF. CDR3 sequence (DNA): TGTGCCAGCAGCTTAGATATGGTTAGGACAGCTGGCTACACCTTC.

The J gene is TRBJ2-3, the V gene TRBV28, with D possibly TRBD1 on 5 matching bases. V was clipped by 3 bases and J by 2 bases, with 9 bases between them. CDR3 length equals 14 residues. Germline lookup yields CDR1 MDHEN and CDR2 SYDVKM. The DNA for the CDR3 is TGTGCCAGCAGTTTGGACACGGACACAGATACGCAGTATTTT. Encoded protein: CASSLDTDTDTQYF.

The gene calls are TRBV7-9 and TRBJ2-3; 7 nucleotides match TRBD1. Germline loops: CDR1 SEHNR, CDR2 FQNEAQ (reference sequence). Trimming removed 4 bases from V and 4 bases from J; junction bases left unmatched: 8. The CDR3 has 15 residues. In DNA, the CDR3 is TGTGCCAGCAGCTCTTTACAGGGGCCCCCAGATACGCAGTATTTT. As protein: CASSSLQGPPDTQYF.

This clonotype was found a few times. J is TRBJ2-5 and V is TRBV15; the D gene is possibly TRBD1 (5 bases). The V end lost 0 bases, the J end lost 10 bases, and 12 bases lay between the germline ends. The germline V gene encodes CDR1 LNHNV and CDR2 YYDKDF (reference sequence). The CDR3 length is 13 residues. DNA for the CDR3: TGTGCCACCAGCAGAGATAACCAAGGGGACCAGTACTTC. This codes for CATSRDNQGDQYF.

This clonotype is termed medium-sized. The chain recombines TRBV28 with TRBJ2-7, with D possibly TRBD1 on 5 matching bases. The CDR3 is made up of 15 amino acids. Germline V gives CDR1 MDHEN, CDR2 SYDVKM. Trimming shortened V by 3 bases and J by 0 bases, and 12 bases separated the two germline ends. The CDR3: CASSFQQGSSYEQYF. The CDR3 DNA reads as TGTGCCAGCAGTTTCCAGCAGGGCAGCTCCTACGAGCAGTACTTC.

This chain joins TRBV7-6 and TRBJ1-5, with D tentatively TRBD1 (6 bases). The CDR3 extends over 15 amino acids. V lost 5 bases, J lost 2 bases, and 13 bases lay in between. The germline V gene encodes CDR1 SGHVS and CDR2 FNYEAQ. The CDR3 here is CASSPTGLGNQPQHF. The CDR3 DNA is TGTGCCAGCAGCCCCACAGGGCTGGGCAATCAGCCCCAGCATTTT.

This clonotype was seen a handful of times. Written as DNA, the CDR3 is TGTGCCAGTAGGAACAGGGGAGGATCAGATACGCAGTATTTT. Residues: CASRNRGGSDTQYF. This chain joins TRBV19 and TRBJ2-3, with a weak D call TRBD1 (7 bases). Germline V CDR1 and CDR2: LNHDA, SQIVND (reference sequence). V dropped 6 bases and J dropped 4 bases, with 14 bases sitting between them. This CDR3 contains 14 residues.